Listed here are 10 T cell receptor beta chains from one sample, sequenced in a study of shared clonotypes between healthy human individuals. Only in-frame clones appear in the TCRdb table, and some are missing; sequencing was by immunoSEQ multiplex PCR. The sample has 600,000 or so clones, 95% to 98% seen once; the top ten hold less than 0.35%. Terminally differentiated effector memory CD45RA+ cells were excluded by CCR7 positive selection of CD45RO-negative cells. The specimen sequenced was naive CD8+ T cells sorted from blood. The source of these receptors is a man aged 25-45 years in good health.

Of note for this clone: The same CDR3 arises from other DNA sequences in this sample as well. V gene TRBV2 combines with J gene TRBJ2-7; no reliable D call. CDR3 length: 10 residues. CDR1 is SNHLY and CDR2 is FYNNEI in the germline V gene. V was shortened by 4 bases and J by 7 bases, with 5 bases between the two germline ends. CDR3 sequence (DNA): TGTGCCAGCAGTGGGGATGAGCAGTACTTC. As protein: CASSGDEQYF.

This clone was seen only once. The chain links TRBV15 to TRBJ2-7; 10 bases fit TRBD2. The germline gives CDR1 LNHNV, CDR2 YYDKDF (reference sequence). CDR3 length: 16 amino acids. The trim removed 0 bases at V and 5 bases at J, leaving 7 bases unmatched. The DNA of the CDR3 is TGTGCCACCAGCAGAGATCTTCTAGCGGGAGCCCACGAGCAGTACTTC. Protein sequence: CATSRDLLAGAHEQYF. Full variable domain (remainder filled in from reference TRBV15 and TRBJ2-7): DAMVIQNPRYQVTQFGKPVTLSCSQTLNHNVMYWYQQKSSQAPKLLFHYYDKDFNNEADTPDNFQSRRPNTSFCFLDIRSPGLGDTAMYLCATSRDLLAGAHEQYFGPGTRLTVT.

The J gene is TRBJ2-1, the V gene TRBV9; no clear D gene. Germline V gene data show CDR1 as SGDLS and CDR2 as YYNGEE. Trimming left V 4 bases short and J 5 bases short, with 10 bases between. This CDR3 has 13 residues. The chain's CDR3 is CASSPDGHNEQFF. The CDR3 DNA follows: TGTGCCAGCAGCCCGGACGGCCACAATGAGCAGTTCTTC. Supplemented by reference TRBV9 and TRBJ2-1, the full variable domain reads DSGVTQTPKHLITATGQRVTLRCSPRSGDLSVYWYQQSLDQGLQFLIQYYNGEERAKGNILERFSAQQFPDLHSELNLSSLELGDSALYFCASSPDGHNEQFFGPGTRLTVL.

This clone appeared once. The CDR3 reads CASSGQSDTQYF. Here the CDR3 DNA reads TGTGCCAGCAGCGGACAGTCAGATACGCAGTATTTT. The J gene is TRBJ2-3, the V gene TRBV6-5; possibly TRBD1 for D (6 bases). The length of the CDR3 is 12 residues. V was cut by 6 bases and J by 4 bases, with 8 bases left in between. CDR1 is MNHEY, CDR2 SVGAGI, per germline.

The CDR3 DNA sequence: TGTGCCAGCTCAGGAAAAGTAAGAGCGGACATCATCCCCGGTGGTGAGCAGTTCTTC. It encodes CASSGKVRADIIPGGEQFF. The V gene is TRBV18, the J gene TRBJ2-1; D may correspond to TRBD1 or TRBD2 (5 bases each). V dropped 5 bases and J dropped 9 bases, with 32 bases sitting between them. The CDR3 totals 19 residues. CDR1 and CDR2 (germline): KGHSH, LQKENI.

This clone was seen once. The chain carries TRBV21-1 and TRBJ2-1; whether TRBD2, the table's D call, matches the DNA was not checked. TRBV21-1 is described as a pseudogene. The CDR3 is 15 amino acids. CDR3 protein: CASREGLVEYNEQFF. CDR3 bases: TGTGCCAGCCGGGAGGGACTAGTAGAGTACAATGAGCAGTTCTTC.

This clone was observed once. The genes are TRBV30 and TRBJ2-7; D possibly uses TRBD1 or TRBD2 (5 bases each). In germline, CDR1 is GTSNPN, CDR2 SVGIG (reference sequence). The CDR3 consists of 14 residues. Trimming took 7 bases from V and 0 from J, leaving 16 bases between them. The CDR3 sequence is CASQILGTSYEQYF. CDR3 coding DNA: TGTGCCTCCCAAATACTGGGGACCTCCTACGAGCAGTACTTC. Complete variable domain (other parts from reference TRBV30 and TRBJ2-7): SQTIHQWPATLVQPVGSPLSLECTVEGTSNPNLYWYRQAAGRGLQLLFYSVGIGQISSEVPQNLSASRPQDRQFILSSKKLLLSDSGFYLCASQILGTSYEQYFGPGTRLTVT.

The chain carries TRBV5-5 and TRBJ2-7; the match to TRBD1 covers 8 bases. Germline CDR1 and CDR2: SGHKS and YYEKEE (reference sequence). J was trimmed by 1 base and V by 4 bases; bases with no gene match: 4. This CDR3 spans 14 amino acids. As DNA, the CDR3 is TGTGCCAGCAGCAGCTGGACAGGGTCCTACGAGCAGTACTTC. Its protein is CASSSWTGSYEQYF.

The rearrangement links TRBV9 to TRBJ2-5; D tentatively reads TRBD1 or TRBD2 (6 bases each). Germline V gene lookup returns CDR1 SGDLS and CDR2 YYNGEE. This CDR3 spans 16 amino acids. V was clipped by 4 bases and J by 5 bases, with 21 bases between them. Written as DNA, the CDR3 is TGTGCCAGCAGCTCACCCGCGGGACGGAGGGGGGAGACCCAGTACTTC. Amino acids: CASSSPAGRRGETQYF. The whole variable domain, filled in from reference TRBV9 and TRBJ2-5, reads DSGVTQTPKHLITATGQRVTLRCSPRSGDLSVYWYQQSLDQGLQFLIQYYNGEERAKGNILERFSAQQFPDLHSELNLSSLELGDSALYFCASSSPAGRRGETQYFGPGTRLLVL.

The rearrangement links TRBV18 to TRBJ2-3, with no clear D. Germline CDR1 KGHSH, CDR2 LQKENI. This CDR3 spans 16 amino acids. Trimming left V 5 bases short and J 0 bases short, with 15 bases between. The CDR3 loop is CASSGWDHSSTDTQYF. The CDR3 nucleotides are TGTGCCAGCTCAGGTTGGGATCACTCTAGCACAGATACGCAGTATTTT. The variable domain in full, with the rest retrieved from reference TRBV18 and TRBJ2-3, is NAGVMQNPRHLVRRRGQEARLRCSPMKGHSHVYWYRQLPEEGLKFMVYLQKENIIDESGMPKERFSAEFPKEGPSILRIQQVVRGDSAAYFCASSGWDHSSTDTQYFGPGTRLTVL.